The following is a T cell receptor beta chain sequence with its context. What it recognizes is unknown. The repertoire was sequenced with immunoSEQ multiplex PCR; TCRdb's copy has only in-frame clones and lacks some. The sample shows more than 40,000 clones, more than 70% of them seen only once. The time point here: cycle 4 day 1 (C4D1), after more than five weeks of nivolumab. Following autologous stem cell transplantation, relapse occurred in every patient, and exposure to brentuximab vedotin varied. The entry originates in a study of PD-1 blockade in classical Hodgkin lymphoma. The CDR3 contains 13 residues. The V segment lost 3 bases and the J segment 2 bases; nucleotides outside the gene matches: 0. The V gene's germline CDR1 is SQVTM and CDR2 ANQGSEA. Findings of the study overall: When nivolumab was started under 1 year after ASCT, patients were excluded.

The receptor comes from a human donor with classical Hodgkin lymphoma. The material was peripheral blood mononuclear cells (PBMCs), obtained before the fourth cycle of nivolumab. The chain uses TRBV29-1 and TRBJ2-3; TRBD2 matches 9 bases. CDR3: CSVEGLATDTQYF. CDR3 DNA: TGCAGCGTTGAGGGACTAGCCACAGATACGCAGTATTTT.